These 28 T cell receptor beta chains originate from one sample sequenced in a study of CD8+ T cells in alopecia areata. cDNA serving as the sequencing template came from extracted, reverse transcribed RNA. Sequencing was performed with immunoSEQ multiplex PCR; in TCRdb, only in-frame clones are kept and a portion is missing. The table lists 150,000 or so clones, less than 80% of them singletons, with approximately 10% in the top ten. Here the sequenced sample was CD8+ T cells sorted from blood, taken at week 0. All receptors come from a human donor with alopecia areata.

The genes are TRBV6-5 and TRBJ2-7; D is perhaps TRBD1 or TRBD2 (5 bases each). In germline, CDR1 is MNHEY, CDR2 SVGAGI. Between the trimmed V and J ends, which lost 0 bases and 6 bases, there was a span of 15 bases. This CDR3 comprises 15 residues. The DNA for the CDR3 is TGTGCCAGCAGTTACTCAACTTCGGGGCAAGGCGAGCAGTACTTC. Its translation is CASSYSTSGQGEQYF.

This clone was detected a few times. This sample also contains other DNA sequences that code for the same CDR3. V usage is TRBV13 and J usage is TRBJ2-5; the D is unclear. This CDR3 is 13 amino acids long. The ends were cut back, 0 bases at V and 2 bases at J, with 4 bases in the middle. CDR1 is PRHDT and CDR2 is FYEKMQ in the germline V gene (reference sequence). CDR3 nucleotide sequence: TGTGCCAGCAGCTTAGGTTCACAAGAGACCCAGTACTTC. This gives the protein CASSLGSQETQYF.

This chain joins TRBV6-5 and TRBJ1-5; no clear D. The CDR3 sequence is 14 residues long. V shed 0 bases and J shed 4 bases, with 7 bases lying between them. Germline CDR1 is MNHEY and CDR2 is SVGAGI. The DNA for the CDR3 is TGTGCCAGCAGTTACTCGATGTCAAATCAGCCCCAGCATTTT. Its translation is CASSYSMSNQPQHF.

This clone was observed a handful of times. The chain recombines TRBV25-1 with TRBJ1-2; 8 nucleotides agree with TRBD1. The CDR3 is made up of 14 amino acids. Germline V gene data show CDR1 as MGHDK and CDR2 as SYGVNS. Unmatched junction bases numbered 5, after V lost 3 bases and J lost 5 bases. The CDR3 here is CASSDPGQAYGYTF. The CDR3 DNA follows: TGTGCCAGCAGTGACCCGGGACAGGCATATGGCTACACCTTC.

CDR3 in amino acids: CASSAGTGRNYGYTF. The CDR3 nucleotides read TGTGCCAGCAGCGCCGGGACAGGTCGAAACTATGGCTACACCTTC. The chain recombines TRBV7-9 with TRBJ1-2, with 8 nucleotides matching TRBD1. The CDR3 extends over 15 amino acids. CDR1 and CDR2 from the germline V gene are SEHNR and FQNEAQ (reference sequence). V was pared by 5 bases and J by 2 bases, with 7 bases of the junction left unmatched. Looking up the rest from reference TRBV7-9 and TRBJ1-2 gives the full variable domain: DTGVSQNPRHKITKRGQNVTFRCDPISEHNRLYWYRQTLGQGPEFLTYFQNEAQLEKSRLLSDRFSAERPKGSFSTLEIQRTEQGDSAMYLCASSAGTGRNYGYTFGSGTRLTVV.

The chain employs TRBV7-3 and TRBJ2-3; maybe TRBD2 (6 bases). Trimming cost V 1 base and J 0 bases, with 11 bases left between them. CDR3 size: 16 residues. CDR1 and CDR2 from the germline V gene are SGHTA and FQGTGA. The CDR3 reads CASSLRGGTSTDTQYF. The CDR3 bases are TGTGCCAGCAGCTTAAGGGGAGGAACAAGCACAGATACGCAGTATTTT.

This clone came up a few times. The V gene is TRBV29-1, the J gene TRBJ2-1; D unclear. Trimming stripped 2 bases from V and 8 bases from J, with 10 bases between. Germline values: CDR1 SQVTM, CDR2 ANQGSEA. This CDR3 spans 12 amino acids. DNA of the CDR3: TGCAGCGTTGAATACGGACCGTATGAGCAGTTCTTC. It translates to CSVEYGPYEQFF.

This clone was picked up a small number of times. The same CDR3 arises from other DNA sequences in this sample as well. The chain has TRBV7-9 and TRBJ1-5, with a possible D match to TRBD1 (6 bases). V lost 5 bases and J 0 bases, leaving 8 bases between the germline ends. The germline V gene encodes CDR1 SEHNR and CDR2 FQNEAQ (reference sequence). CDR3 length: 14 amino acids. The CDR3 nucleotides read TGTGCCAGCAGCCTGGACAGTAGCAATCAGCCCCAGCATTTT. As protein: CASSLDSSNQPQHF.

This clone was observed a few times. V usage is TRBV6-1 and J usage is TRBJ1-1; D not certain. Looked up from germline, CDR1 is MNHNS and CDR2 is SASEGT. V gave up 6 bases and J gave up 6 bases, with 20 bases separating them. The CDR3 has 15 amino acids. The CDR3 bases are TGTGCCAGCAGAGGAATGGCCCTTAGTCGGGCTGAAGCTTTCTTT. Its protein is CASRGMALSRAEAFF.

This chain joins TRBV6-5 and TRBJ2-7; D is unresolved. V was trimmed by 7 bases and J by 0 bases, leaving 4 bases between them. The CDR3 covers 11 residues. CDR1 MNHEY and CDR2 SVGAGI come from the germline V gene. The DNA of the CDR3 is TGTGCCAGCATGGGCTCCTACGAGCAGTACTTC. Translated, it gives CASMGSYEQYF.

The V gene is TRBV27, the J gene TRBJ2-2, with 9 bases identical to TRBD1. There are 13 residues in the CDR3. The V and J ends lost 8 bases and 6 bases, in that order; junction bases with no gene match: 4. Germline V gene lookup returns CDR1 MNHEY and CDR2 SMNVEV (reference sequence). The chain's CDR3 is CASGHRGPGELFF. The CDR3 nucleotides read TGTGCCAGCGGTCACAGGGGGCCCGGGGAGCTGTTTTTT.

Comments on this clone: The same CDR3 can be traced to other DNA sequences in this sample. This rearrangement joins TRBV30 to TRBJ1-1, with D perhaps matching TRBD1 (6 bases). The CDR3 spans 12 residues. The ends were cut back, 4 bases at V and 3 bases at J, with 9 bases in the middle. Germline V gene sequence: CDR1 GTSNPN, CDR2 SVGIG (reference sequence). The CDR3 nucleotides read TGTGCCTGGATTAGGGGGGACACTGAAGCTTTCTTT. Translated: CAWIRGDTEAFF.

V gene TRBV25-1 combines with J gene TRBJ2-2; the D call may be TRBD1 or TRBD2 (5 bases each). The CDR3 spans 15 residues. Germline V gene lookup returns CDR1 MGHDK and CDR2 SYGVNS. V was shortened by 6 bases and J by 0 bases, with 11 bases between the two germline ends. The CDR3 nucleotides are TGTGCCAGCAGGGCCGGGACGCCGAACACCGGGGAGCTGTTTTTT. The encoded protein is CASRAGTPNTGELFF. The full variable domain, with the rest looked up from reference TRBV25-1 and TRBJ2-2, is EADIYQTPRYLVIGTGKKITLECSQTMGHDKMYWYQQDPGMELHLIHYSYGVNSTEKGDLSSESTVSRIRTEHFPLTLESARPSHTSQYLCASRAGTPNTGELFFGEGSRLTVL.

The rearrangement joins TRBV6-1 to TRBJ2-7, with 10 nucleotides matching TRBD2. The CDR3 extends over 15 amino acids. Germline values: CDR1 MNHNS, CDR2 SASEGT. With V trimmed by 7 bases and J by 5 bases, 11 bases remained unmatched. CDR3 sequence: CASNLLAGIGHEQYF. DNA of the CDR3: TGTGCCAGCAACCTACTAGCGGGGATTGGGCACGAGCAGTACTTC.

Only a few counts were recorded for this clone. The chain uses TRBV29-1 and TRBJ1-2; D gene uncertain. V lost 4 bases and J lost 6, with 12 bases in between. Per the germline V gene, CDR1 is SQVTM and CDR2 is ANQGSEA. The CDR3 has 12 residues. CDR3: CSVVPFDDGYTF. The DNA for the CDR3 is TGCAGCGTTGTCCCTTTCGACGATGGCTACACCTTC. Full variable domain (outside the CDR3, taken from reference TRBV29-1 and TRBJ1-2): SAVISQKPSRDICQRGTSLTIQCQVDSQVTMMFWYRQQPGQSLTLIATANQGSEATYESGFVIDKFPISRPNLTFSTLTVSNMSPEDSSIYLCSVVPFDDGYTFGSGTRLTVV.

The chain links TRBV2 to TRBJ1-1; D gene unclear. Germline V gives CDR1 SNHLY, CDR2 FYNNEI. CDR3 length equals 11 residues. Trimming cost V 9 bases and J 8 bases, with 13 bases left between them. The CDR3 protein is CARGWREEAFF. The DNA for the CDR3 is TGTGCCAGGGGTTGGAGGGAGGAAGCTTTCTTT.

The CDR3 nucleotides are TGTGCCACCAGCAACGAGATACAGACCCAGTACTTC. Translated, it gives CATSNEIQTQYF. The chain employs TRBV15 and TRBJ2-5; no definite D call. This CDR3 contains 12 residues. Looked up from germline, CDR1 is LNHNV and CDR2 is YYDKDF (reference sequence). Trimming cost V 4 bases and J 6 bases, with 9 bases left between them.

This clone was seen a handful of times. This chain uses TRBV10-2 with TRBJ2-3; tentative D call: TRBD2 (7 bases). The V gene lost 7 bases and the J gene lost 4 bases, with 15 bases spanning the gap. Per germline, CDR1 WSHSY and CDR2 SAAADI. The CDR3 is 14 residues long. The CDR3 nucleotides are TGCGCCAGCAAGGGGGGGGCCCCGGCAGATACGCAGTATTTT. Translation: CASKGGAPADTQYF.

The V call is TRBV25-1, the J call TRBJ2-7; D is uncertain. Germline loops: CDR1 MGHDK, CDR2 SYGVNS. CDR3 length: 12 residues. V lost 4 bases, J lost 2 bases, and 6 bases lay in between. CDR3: CASSVLAYEQYF. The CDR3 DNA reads TGTGCCAGCAGTGTTCTCGCCTACGAGCAGTACTTC.

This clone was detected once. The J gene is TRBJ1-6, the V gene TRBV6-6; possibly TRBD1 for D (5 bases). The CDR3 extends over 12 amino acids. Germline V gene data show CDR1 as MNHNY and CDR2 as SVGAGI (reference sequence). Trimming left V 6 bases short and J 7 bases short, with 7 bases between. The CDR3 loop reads CASSTGNSPLHF. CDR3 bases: TGTGCCAGCAGCACAGGAAATTCACCCCTCCACTTT.

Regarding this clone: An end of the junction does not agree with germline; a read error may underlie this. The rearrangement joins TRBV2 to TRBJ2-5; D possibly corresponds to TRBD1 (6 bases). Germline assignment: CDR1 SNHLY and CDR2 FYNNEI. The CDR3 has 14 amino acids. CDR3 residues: CASNERDVRGTQYF. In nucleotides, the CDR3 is TGTGCCAGCAATGAACGGGACGTCAGGGGGACCCAGTACTTC.

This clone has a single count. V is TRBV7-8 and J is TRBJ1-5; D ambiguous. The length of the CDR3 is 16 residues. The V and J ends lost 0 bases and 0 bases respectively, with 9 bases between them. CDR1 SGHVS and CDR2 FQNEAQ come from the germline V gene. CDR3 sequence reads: CASSLALGFSNQPQHF. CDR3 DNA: TGTGCCAGCAGCTTAGCGTTGGGATTTAGCAATCAGCCCCAGCATTTT.

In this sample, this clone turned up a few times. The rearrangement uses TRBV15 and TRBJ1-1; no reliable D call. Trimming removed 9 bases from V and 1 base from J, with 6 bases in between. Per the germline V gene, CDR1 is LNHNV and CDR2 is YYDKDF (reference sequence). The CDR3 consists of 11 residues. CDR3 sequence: CATTSNTEAFF. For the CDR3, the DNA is TGTGCCACGACTTCGAACACTGAAGCTTTCTTT.

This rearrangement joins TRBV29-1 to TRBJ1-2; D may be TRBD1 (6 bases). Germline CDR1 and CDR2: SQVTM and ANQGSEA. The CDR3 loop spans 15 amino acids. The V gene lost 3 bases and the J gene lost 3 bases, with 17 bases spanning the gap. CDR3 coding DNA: TGCAGCGTTGAGACGGCGTCTAGGGGGGACTATGGCTACACCTTC. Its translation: CSVETASRGDYGYTF.

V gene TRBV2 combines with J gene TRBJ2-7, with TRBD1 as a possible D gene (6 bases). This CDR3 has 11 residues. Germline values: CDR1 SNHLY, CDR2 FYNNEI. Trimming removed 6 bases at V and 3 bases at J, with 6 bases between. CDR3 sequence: CASRDSYEQYF. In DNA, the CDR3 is TGTGCCAGCAGGGACAGCTACGAGCAGTACTTC.

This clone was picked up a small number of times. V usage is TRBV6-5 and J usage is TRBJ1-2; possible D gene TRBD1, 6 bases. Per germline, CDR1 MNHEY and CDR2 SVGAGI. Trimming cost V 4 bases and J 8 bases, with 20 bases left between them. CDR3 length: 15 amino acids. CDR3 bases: TGTGCCAGCAGTTCCAGCCCGGACAGTTTCTGGGGCTACACCTTC. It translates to CASSSSPDSFWGYTF.

The CDR3 loop reads CASSQRSSYNSPLHF. CDR3 coding DNA: TGCGCCAGCAGCCAGCGGAGCTCCTATAATTCACCCCTCCACTTT. The rearrangement links TRBV4-1 to TRBJ1-6, with D hard to call. With 3 bases removed from V and 0 bases from J, the gap between germline ends came to 6 bases. CDR1 is MGHRA, CDR2 YSYEKL, per germline. The CDR3 length is 15 residues.

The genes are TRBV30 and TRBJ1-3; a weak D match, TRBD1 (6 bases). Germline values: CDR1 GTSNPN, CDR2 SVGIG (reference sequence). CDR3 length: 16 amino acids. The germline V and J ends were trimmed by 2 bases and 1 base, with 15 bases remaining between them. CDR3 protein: CAWSRGRGTSGNTIYF. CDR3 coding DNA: TGTGCCTGGAGTCGGGGCAGGGGAACATCTGGAAACACCATATATTTT.